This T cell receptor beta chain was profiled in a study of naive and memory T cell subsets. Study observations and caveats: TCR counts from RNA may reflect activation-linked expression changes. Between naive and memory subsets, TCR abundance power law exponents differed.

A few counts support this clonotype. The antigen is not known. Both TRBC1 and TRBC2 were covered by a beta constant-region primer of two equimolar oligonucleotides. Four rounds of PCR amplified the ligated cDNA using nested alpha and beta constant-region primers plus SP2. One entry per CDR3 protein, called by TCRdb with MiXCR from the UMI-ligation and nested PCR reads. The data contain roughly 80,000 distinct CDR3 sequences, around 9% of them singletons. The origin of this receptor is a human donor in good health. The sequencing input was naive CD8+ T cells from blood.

CDR3 protein: CASSTQQGIQPQHF. CDR3 in DNA: TGTGCCAGCAGTACTCAACAGGGTATTCAGCCCCAGCATTTT. This sequence joins TRBV28 and TRBJ1-5, with a tentative D call TRBD1 (6 bases). This CDR3 has 14 residues. CDR1 is MDHEN, CDR2 SYDVKM, per germline. Trimming pared 5 bases from V and 6 bases from J, leaving 14 bases between.